In this sample, the clone carrying this TCR beta chain turned up a few times. What it binds is not known. The source of the sample is a study of beta chain features in type 1 diabetes. CD45RO/CCR7/CD25/CD127/CD95/CD27 separated CD4+ naive, central memory, regulatory and stem cell-like memory cells by sorting. Sorting produced populations that all topped 98% purity. Study-level results: Among all four CD4+ subsets, Type 1 diabetes patients had TCRB CDR3s that were moderately but significantly shorter.

TCRB transcripts that were expressed got sequenced, as all of the isolated RNA had been reverse transcribed. Profiling relied on immunoSEQ multiplex PCR, and the TCRdb table lists in-frame clones only, not all of them. The sample records 150,000 to 200,000 clones, almost 65% being singletons. Sequenced sample: naive CD4+ T cells from blood. The receptor comes from a man aged 25 to 45 with type 1 diabetes.

CDR3 bases: TGTGCCTGGTCCAGGTTTCCGACCCAGTACTTC. This sequence encodes CAWSRFPTQYF. The V gene is TRBV30, the J gene TRBJ2-5, with D unclear. V was shortened by 5 bases and J by 7 bases, with 11 bases between the two germline ends. Germline CDR1 and CDR2: GTSNPN and SVGIG (reference sequence). The CDR3 has 11 amino acids.